These 9 T cell receptor beta chains were sequenced from one sample in a study of blood T cell repertoires in COVID-19. Some clones are missing from TCRdb's copy, which holds only in-frame ones; the method was immunoSEQ multiplex PCR. The sample yields 110,000 to 150,000 clones, 76% seen once. Sequenced sample: peripheral blood. Receptors originate from a man between 60 and 75 years old with acute or convalescent COVID-19.

The chain uses TRBV2 and TRBJ2-7; 7 nucleotides match TRBD2. V lost 5 bases and J lost 0; bases outside the gene matches: 7. The CDR3 sequence is 15 residues long. Germline-derived CDR1 and CDR2 are SNHLY and FYNNEI. The CDR3 region has the DNA TGTGCCAGCAGTCCTGCTGGCGGGAGCTCCTACGAGCAGTACTTC. It specifies CASSPAGGSSYEQYF.

The chain joins TRBV5-1 to TRBJ1-1; tentatively, D is TRBD1 (5 bases). This CDR3 is 14 amino acids long. Germline V gene sequence: CDR1 SGHRS, CDR2 YFSETQ. V was shortened by 0 bases and J by 5 bases, with 11 bases between the two germline ends. CDR3 residues: CASSLDQGWTEAFF. The CDR3 DNA reads TGCGCCAGCAGCTTGGATCAGGGTTGGACTGAAGCTTTCTTT.

The chain recombines TRBV28 with TRBJ2-7; 11 bases match TRBD2. Losses at the gene ends were 8 bases for V and 7 bases for J; bases not matched to a gene: 10. The length of the CDR3 is 14 residues. The germline CDR1 and CDR2 sequences are MDHEN and SYDVKM. The CDR3 region is CASGKLAGAGEQYF. The CDR3 DNA reads as TGTGCCAGCGGCAAACTAGCGGGAGCAGGTGAGCAGTACTTC.

The J gene is TRBJ2-7, the V gene TRBV9; a possible D gene is TRBD1 (6 bases). The CDR3 extends over 14 amino acids. In germline, CDR1 is SGDLS, CDR2 YYNGEE. The germline V and J ends were trimmed by 0 bases and 1 base, with 8 bases remaining between them. DNA of the CDR3: TGTGCCAGCAGCGTAGGGGACACATCCTACGAGCAGTACTTC. Residues: CASSVGDTSYEQYF. Full variable domain (missing parts from reference TRBV9 and TRBJ2-7): DSGVTQTPKHLITATGQRVTLRCSPRSGDLSVYWYQQSLDQGLQFLIQYYNGEERAKGNILERFSAQQFPDLHSELNLSSLELGDSALYFCASSVGDTSYEQYFGPGTRLTVT.

This chain links TRBV5-1 with TRBJ2-3, with 8 bases lining up with TRBD2. The CDR3 runs 19 residues. With 0 bases clipped from V and 2 bases from J, the junction kept 14 bases outside the gene matches. Germline CDR1 is SGHRS and CDR2 is YFSETQ. CDR3 in amino acids: CASSLADSRLARNTDTQYF. DNA for the CDR3: TGCGCCAGCAGCTTGGCCGATTCAAGACTAGCGAGAAACACAGATACGCAGTATTTT.

The chain has TRBV28 and TRBJ2-7, with TRBD1 identical over 7 bases. Germline V gene lookup returns CDR1 MDHEN and CDR2 SYDVKM. Losses at the gene ends were 4 bases for V and 4 bases for J; bases not matched to a gene: 7. The CDR3 runs to 14 residues. The CDR3 sequence is CASSSRQGDYEQYF. In nucleotides, the CDR3 is TGTGCCAGCAGTTCGCGGCAGGGGGATTACGAGCAGTACTTC.

The chain has TRBV19 and TRBJ2-4, with TRBD2 matching 8 bases. With 4 bases clipped from V and 7 bases from J, the junction kept 9 bases outside the gene matches. The CDR3 contains 15 residues. The germline V gene has CDR1 LNHDA and CDR2 SQIVND (reference sequence). This CDR3 reads CASSTYSGAENIQYF. CDR3 in DNA: TGTGCCAGTAGTACCTATAGCGGGGCGGAGAACATTCAGTACTTC.

The V gene is TRBV14, the J gene TRBJ2-3, with 9 bases fitting TRBD1. V dropped 3 bases and J dropped 2; count of bases not matched to a gene: 6. Germline V CDR1 and CDR2: SGHDN, FVKESK. This CDR3 comprises 16 residues. The DNA for the CDR3 is TGTGCCAGCAGCCAGGACAGGGGTAGGACCACAGATACGCAGTATTTT. Translating gives CASSQDRGRTTDTQYF.

The DNA of the CDR3 is TGTGCCAGTAGTATACAGGGCAGGCAGCCCCAGCATTTT. Amino acids: CASSIQGRQPQHF. The V call is TRBV19, the J call TRBJ1-5; TRBD1 might be the D (5 bases). The CDR3 contains 13 residues. V was shortened by 2 bases and J by 7 bases, with 9 bases between the two germline ends. Germline CDR1 LNHDA, CDR2 SQIVND (reference sequence).